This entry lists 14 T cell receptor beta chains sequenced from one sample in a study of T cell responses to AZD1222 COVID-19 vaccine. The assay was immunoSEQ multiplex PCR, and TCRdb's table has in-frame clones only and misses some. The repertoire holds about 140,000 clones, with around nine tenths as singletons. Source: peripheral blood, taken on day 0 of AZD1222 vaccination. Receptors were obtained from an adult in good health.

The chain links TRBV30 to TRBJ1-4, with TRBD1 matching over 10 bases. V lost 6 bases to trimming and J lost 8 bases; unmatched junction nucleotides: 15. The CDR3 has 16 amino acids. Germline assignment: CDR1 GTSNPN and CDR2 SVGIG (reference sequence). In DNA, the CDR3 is TGTGCCTGCTCCCTCAGACAGGGGGCTGCTGAAGAAAAACTGTTTTTT. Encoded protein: CACSLRQGAAEEKLFF.

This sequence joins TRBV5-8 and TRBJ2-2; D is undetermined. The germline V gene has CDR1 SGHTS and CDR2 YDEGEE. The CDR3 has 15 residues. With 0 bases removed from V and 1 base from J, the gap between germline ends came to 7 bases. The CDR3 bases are TGTGCCAGCAGCTTGGTGGTGCGGAACACCGGGGAGCTGTTTTTT. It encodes CASSLVVRNTGELFF. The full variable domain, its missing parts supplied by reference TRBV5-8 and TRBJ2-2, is EAGVTQSPTHLIKTRGQQATLRCSPISGHTSVYWYQQALGLGLQFLLWYDEGEERNRGNFPPRFSGRQFPNYSSELNVNALELEDSALYLCASSLVVRNTGELFFGEGSRLTVL.

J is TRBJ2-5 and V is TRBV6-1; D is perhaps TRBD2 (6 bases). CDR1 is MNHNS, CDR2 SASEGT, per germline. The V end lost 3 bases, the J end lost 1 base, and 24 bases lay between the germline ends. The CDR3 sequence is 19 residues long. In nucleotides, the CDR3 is TGTGCCAGCAGTGACCCTTTGAGGGACTCCAAGAGAGCCCAAGAGACCCAGTACTTC. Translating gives CASSDPLRDSKRAQETQYF.

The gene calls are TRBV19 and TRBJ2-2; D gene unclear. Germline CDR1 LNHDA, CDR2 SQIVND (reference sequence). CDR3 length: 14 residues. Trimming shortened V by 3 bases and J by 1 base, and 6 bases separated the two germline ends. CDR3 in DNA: TGTGCCAGTAGTATCGATCTGAACACCGGGGAGCTGTTTTTT. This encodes CASSIDLNTGELFF.

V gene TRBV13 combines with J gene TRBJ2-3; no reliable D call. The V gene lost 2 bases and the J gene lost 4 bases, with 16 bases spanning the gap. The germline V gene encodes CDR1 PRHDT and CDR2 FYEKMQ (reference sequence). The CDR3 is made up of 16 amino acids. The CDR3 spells CASSLRNKLLSDTQYF. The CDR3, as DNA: TGTGCCAGCAGCTTAAGAAACAAGCTTCTCTCAGATACGCAGTATTTT.

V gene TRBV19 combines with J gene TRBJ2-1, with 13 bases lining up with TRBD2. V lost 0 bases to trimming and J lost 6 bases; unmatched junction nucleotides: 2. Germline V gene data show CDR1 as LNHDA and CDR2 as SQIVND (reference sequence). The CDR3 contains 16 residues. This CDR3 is CASSIETSGRPNEQFF. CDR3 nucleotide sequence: TGTGCCAGTAGTATAGAGACTAGCGGGAGGCCCAATGAGCAGTTCTTC.

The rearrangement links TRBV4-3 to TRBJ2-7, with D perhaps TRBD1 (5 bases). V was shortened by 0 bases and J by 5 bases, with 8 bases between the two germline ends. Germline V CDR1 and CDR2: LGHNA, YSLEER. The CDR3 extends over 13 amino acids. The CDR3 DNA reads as TGCGCCAGCAGCCAAGACAGGGAACACGAGCAGTACTTC. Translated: CASSQDREHEQYF.

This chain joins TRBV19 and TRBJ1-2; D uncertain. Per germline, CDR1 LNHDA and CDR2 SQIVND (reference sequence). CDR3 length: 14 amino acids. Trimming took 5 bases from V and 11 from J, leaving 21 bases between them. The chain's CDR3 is CASSAGAAGNHYTF. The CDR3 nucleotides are TGTGCCAGTAGTGCTGGCGCCGCCGGGAATCATTACACCTTC.

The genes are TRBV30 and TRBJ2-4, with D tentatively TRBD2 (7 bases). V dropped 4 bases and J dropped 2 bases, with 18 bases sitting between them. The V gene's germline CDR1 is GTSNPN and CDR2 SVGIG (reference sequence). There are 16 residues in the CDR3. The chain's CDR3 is CAWTGRRTVSKNIQYF. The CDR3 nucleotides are TGTGCCTGGACCGGGAGGAGGACAGTGTCCAAAAACATTCAGTACTTC.

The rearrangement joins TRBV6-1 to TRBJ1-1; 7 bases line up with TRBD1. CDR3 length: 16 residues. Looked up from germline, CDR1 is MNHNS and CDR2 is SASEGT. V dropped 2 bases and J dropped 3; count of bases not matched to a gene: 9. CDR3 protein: CASSERGQGYDTEAFF. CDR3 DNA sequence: TGTGCCAGCAGTGAAAGGGGGCAGGGTTATGACACTGAAGCTTTCTTT.

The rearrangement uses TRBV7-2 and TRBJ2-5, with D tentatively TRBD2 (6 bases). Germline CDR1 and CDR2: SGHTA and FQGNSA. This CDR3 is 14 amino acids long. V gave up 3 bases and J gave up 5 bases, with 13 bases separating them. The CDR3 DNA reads TGTGCCAGCAGCTTCGAAGGAGGGTGGGAGACCCAGTACTTC. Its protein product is CASSFEGGWETQYF.

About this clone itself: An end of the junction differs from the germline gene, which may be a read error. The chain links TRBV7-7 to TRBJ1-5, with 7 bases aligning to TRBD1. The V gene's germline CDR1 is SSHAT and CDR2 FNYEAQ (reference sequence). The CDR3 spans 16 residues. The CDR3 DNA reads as TGTGCTAGCAGCTCCCGGGGGGACAGCACTAATCAGCCCCAGCATTTT. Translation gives CASSSRGDSTNQPQHF.

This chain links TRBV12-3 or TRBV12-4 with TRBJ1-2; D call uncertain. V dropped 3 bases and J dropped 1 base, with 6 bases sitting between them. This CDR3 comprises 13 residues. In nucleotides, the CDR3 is TGTGCCAGCAGTTTGCCCAGTAACTATGGCTACACCTTC. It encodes CASSLPSNYGYTF.

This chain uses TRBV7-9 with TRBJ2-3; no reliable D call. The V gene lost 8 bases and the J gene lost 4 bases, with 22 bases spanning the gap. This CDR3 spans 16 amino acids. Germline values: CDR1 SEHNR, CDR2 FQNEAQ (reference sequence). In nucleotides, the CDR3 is TGTGCCAGCGTCCGTGTTGGGCAGGAAATGGCAGATACGCAGTATTTT. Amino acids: CASVRVGQEMADTQYF.